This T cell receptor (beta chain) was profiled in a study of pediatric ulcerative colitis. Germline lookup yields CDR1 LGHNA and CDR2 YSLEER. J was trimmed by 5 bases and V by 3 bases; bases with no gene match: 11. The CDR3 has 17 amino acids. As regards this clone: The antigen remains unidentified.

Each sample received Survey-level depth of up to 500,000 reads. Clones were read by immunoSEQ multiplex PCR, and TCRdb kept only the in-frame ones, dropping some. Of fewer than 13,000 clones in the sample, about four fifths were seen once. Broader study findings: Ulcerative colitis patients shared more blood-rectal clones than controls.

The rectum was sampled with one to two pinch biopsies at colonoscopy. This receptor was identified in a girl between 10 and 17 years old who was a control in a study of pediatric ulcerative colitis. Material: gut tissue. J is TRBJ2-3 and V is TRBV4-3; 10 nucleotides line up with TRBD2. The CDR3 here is CASSQRSTSGTGDTQYF. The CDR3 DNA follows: TGCGCCAGCAGCCAGAGGAGTACTAGCGGGACGGGAGATACGCAGTATTTT.